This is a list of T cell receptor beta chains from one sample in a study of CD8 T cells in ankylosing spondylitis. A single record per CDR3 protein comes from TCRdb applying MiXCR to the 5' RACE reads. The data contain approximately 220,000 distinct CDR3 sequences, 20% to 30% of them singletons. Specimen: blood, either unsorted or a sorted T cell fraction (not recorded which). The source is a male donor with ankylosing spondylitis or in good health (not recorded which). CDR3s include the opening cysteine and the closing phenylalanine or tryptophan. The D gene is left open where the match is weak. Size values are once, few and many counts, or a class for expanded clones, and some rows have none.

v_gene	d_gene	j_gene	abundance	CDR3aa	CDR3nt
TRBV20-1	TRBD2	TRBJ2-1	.	CSARLFTSGRANEQFF	TGCAGTGCTAGACTCTTCACTAGCGGGAGGGCCAATGAGCAGTTCTTC
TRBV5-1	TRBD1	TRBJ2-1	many	CASSMDRGLHNEQFF	TGCGCCAGCAGCATGGACAGGGGGCTTCACAATGAGCAGTTCTTC
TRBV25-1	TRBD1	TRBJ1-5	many	CASSESDRGLGQPQHF	TGTGCCAGCAGTGAATCTGACAGGGGGCTTGGTCAGCCCCAGCATTTT
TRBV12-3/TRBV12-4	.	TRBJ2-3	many	CATATPFTDTQYF	TGTGCCACAGCAACCCCCTTCACAGATACGCAGTATTTT
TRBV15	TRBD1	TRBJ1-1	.	CATSRDTGGAFAEAFF	TGTGCCACCAGCAGAGATACAGGGGGCGCGTTCGCTGAAGCTTTCTTT
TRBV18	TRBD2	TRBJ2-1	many	CASSSPTGLGNEQFF	TGTGCCAGCTCATCCCCTACAGGACTAGGCAATGAGCAGTTCTTC
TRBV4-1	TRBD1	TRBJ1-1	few	CASSGVTGVVTEAFF	TGCGCCAGCTCAGGGGTCACAGGGGTGGTCACTGAAGCTTTCTTT
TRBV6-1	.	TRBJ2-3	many	CASSRRTDTDTQYF	TGTGCCAGCAGTCGAAGGACAGACACAGATACGCAGTATTTT
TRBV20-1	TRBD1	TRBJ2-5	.	CSARDRGRETQYF	TGCAGTGCCAGGGACAGGGGGCGGGAGACCCAGTACTTC
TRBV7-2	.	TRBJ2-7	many	CASSLVERTEQYF	TGTGCCAGCAGCTTAGTGGAGCGGACCGAGCAGTACTTC
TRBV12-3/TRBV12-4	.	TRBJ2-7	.	CASTHDGSSYEQYF	TGTGCCAGCACCCATGACGGGTCCTCCTACGAGCAGTACTTC
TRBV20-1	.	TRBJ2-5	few	CSARIAGRQETQYF	TGCAGTGCTAGAATCGCAGGGCGGCAAGAGACCCAGTACTTC
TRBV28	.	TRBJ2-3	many	CASSLTDTQYF	TGTGCCAGCAGTTTGACAGATACGCAGTATTTT
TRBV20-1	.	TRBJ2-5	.	CSAIRFQGETQYF	TGCAGTGCTATAAGATTCCAGGGAGAGACCCAGTACTTC
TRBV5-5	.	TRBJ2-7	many	CASSFVWSYEQYF	TGTGCCAGCAGCTTTGTTTGGTCCTACGAGCAGTACTTC
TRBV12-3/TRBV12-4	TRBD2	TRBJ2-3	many	CASTKAGNVADTQYF	TGTGCCAGCACCAAAGCGGGGAACGTCGCAGATACGCAGTATTTT
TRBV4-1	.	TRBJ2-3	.	CASSPAGSTDTQYF	TGCGCCAGCAGCCCGGCGGGCAGCACAGATACGCAGTATTTT
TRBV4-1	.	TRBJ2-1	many	CASSSQMIEFYNEQFF	TGCGCCAGCAGCTCCCAAATGATAGAGTTCTACAATGAGCAGTTCTTC
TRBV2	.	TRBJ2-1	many	CASVLEDSYRVEQFF	TGTGCCAGTGTTTTAGAGGACTCATACAGGGTTGAGCAGTTCTTC
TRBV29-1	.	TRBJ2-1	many	CSVDLLYNEQFF	TGCAGCGTTGATCTTCTCTACAATGAGCAGTTCTTC
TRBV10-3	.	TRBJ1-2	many	CAIRLAGTENSYTF	TGTGCCATCAGATTAGCCGGGACGGAAAACAGCTACACCTTC